One and the same sample provided the 27 T cell receptor beta chains below, sequenced in a study of T-cell reconstitution after alpha-beta-depleted transplantation in children. Library preparation (for TCRbeta) was performed with unique molecular identifiers. TCRdb recomputed calls from the PCR reads with MiXCR, one row per CDR3 protein. Among 200,000 to 250,000 distinct CDR3 sequences listed, about 8.4% were seen once. Source: PBMCs, mostly from graft donor cells, taken 360 days after TCRalphabeta/CD19-depleted stem cell transplant. The receptors were sampled from a male patient aged 2-10 years who had a stem cell transplant for acute myeloid leukemia, so the T cells may come from the graft donor.

The V call is TRBV25-1, the J call TRBJ2-5; TRBD2 is a possible D gene (6 bases). The CDR3 has 16 amino acids. CDR1 and CDR2 from the germline V gene are MGHDK and SYGVNS. The ends were cut back, 0 bases at V and 3 bases at J, with 14 bases in the middle. In DNA, the CDR3 is TGTGCCAGCAGTGAATACTTTTGGGGGGAGAAAGAGACCCAGTACTTC. Translating it yields CASSEYFWGEKETQYF.

This clonotype was counted many times. The chain has TRBV5-1 and TRBJ2-1, with TRBD2 matching over 8 bases. The CDR3 has 17 amino acids. With 1 base clipped from V and 8 bases from J, the junction kept 14 bases outside the gene matches. Germline CDR1 SGHRS, CDR2 YFSETQ. CDR3 DNA sequence: TGCGCCAGCAGCTTGACAAAAGGGACTAGTAGGGTTTATGAGCAGTTCTTC. Encoded protein: CASSLTKGTSRVYEQFF.

J is TRBJ2-5 and V is TRBV12-3 or TRBV12-4, with D perhaps TRBD1 or TRBD2 (5 bases each). Trimming left V 6 bases short and J 7 bases short, with 21 bases between. CDR3 size: 15 residues. The CDR3 DNA sequence: TGTGCCAGCAGCCCCAGGGACCCCTCAGTCGGGACCCAGTACTTC. It codes for CASSPRDPSVGTQYF.

The CDR3 bases are TGTGCCAGCAGCTTACTGGGACTAGCGGGAGTCGGGGAGGCAGATACGCAGTATTTT. It specifies CASSLLGLAGVGEADTQYF. The chain couples TRBV7-8 to TRBJ2-3; 14 bases map to TRBD2. The J segment lost 4 bases and the V segment lost 2 bases, leaving 11 bases of the junction unmatched. The CDR3 sequence is 19 residues long. CDR1 is SGHVS and CDR2 is FQNEAQ in the germline V gene.

This clonotype was observed many times. The rearrangement joins TRBV12-3 or TRBV12-4 to TRBJ2-1, with D tentatively TRBD2 (6 bases). Between the trimmed V and J ends, which lost 4 bases and 8 bases, there was a span of 15 bases. The CDR3 length is 14 residues. This chain's CDR3 is CASSYRTGVDEQFF. In nucleotides, the CDR3 is TGTGCCAGCAGTTATCGCACGGGGGTGGATGAGCAGTTCTTC.

This clonotype has more than one count but fewer than ten. The chain links TRBV20-1 to TRBJ1-2; D unclear. The CDR3 consists of 12 residues. Germline assignment: CDR1 DFQATT and CDR2 SNEGSKA (reference sequence). V lost 7 bases and J 8 bases, leaving 17 bases between the germline ends. Here the CDR3 reads CSVPSGVRGYTF. The CDR3, as DNA: TGCAGTGTCCCTTCAGGCGTTCGGGGCTACACCTTC.

This clonotype was picked up many times. This chain uses TRBV20-1 with TRBJ2-2; TRBD1 matches 7 bases. After removal of 3 bases from V and 6 bases from J, the junction contained 4 bases not matched to a gene. This CDR3 comprises 13 residues. Germline V gene sequence: CDR1 DFQATT, CDR2 SNEGSKA (reference sequence). This CDR3 reads CSASRQGAGELFF. The DNA for the CDR3 is TGCAGTGCTAGTAGGCAGGGGGCCGGGGAGCTGTTTTTT.

This clonotype was picked up a small number of times. This sequence joins TRBV4-1 and TRBJ2-7, with 7 bases lining up with TRBD2. Germline V gene sequence: CDR1 MGHRA, CDR2 YSYEKL. Germline trimming cut 1 base from V and 0 bases from J; bases unmatched to any gene: 6. The length of the CDR3 is 16 residues. CDR3 in amino acids: CASSQALAECSYEQYV. CDR3 sequence (DNA): TGCGCCAGCAGCCAAGCTCTAGCGGAGTGCTCCTACGAGCAGTACGTC.

This clonotype was observed a few times. The CDR3, as DNA: TGTGCCAAGGGGACTACCTTATCTCTCAAGACCCAGTACTTC. Encoded protein: CAKGTTLSLKTQYF. The chain employs TRBV12-3 or TRBV12-4 and TRBJ2-5, with 7 bases matching TRBD2. This CDR3 is 14 amino acids long. V was pared by 10 bases and J by 6 bases, with 14 bases of the junction left unmatched.

This chain connects TRBV4-1 to TRBJ2-5; D not certain. Germline V gene data show CDR1 as MGHRA and CDR2 as YSYEKL. The CDR3 has 12 amino acids. With 1 base removed from V and 9 bases from J, the gap between germline ends came to 9 bases. The CDR3 loop is CASSQGPKPQYF. Written as DNA, the CDR3 is TGCGCCAGCAGCCAAGGGCCAAAGCCCCAGTACTTC.

This chain joins TRBV7-9 and TRBJ1-6; no firm D call. CDR1 SEHNR and CDR2 FQNEAQ come from the germline V gene (reference sequence). V dropped 5 bases and J dropped 12 bases, with 17 bases sitting between them. The CDR3 extends over 14 amino acids. CDR3 region: CASSTPGSIVPLHF. CDR3 coding DNA: TGTGCCAGCAGCACACCGGGATCCATCGTACCCCTCCACTTT.

The chain carries TRBV10-2 and TRBJ1-3; possibly TRBD1 for D (5 bases). V was shortened by 8 bases and J by 0 bases, with 11 bases between the two germline ends. This CDR3 region has 14 residues. Germline lookup yields CDR1 WSHSY and CDR2 SAAADI. This chain's CDR3 is CASSGTFSGNTIYF. The CDR3 DNA follows: TGCGCCAGCTCCGGGACCTTCTCTGGAAACACCATATATTTT.

The table lists this clonotype with many counts. This rearrangement joins TRBV2 to TRBJ2-4, with 7 bases that match TRBD1. Trimming cost V 5 bases and J 1 base; bases outside gene matches: 14. This CDR3 contains 18 residues. Germline V gene lookup returns CDR1 SNHLY and CDR2 FYNNEI. In nucleotides, the CDR3 is TGTGCCAGCAGTCGAGGGGGACAGTTAAGAGTGGCCAAAAACATTCAGTACTTC. Amino acid sequence: CASSRGGQLRVAKNIQYF.

Only a few counts were recorded for this clonotype. V is TRBV12-3 or TRBV12-4 and J is TRBJ1-5, with 8 bases that match TRBD1. With V trimmed by 6 bases and J by 4 bases, 11 bases remained unmatched. This CDR3 region has 16 residues. CDR3 nucleotides: TGTGCCAGCAGCTACCAGGGGGCCCTTCGGAATCAGCCCCAGCATTTT. Translation: CASSYQGALRNQPQHF.

This clonotype appeared many times. The chain joins TRBV6-1 to TRBJ2-4, with 7 bases matching TRBD1. The CDR3 is made up of 15 amino acids. Germline assignment: CDR1 MNHNS and CDR2 SASEGT. V gave up 5 bases and J gave up 3 bases; unmatched junction bases: 7. Here the CDR3 reads CASSPHRGGKNIQYF. The CDR3 DNA sequence: TGTGCCAGCAGTCCCCACAGGGGTGGCAAAAACATTCAGTACTTC.

This clonotype showed up just a few times. V is TRBV20-1 and J is TRBJ2-7; 7 positions agree with TRBD2. J was trimmed by 2 bases and V by 6 bases; bases with no gene match: 10. The CDR3 is 14 amino acids. Germline values: CDR1 DFQATT, CDR2 SNEGSKA (reference sequence). In DNA form, the CDR3 reads TGCAGTGCACTGGGGGGGTACAGCCCCTACGAGCAGTACTTC. This gives the protein CSALGGYSPYEQYF.

This clonotype occurred many times. V is TRBV9 and J is TRBJ1-1; the match to TRBD1 covers 8 bases. The CDR3 covers 13 residues. Germline lookup yields CDR1 SGDLS and CDR2 YYNGEE. V lost 2 bases and J lost 10; bases outside the gene matches: 7. The CDR3: CASSVRPDRAAFF. In DNA, the CDR3 is TGTGCCAGCAGCGTCCGACCGGACAGGGCAGCTTTCTTT.

This clonotype was picked up a small number of times. The chain combines TRBV7-6 with TRBJ2-5; TRBD2 matches 8 bases. V lost 5 bases and J lost 5; bases outside the gene matches: 7. Germline V gene data show CDR1 as SGHVS and CDR2 as FNYEAQ. This CDR3 is 14 amino acids long. The CDR3 spells CASSPIAGKETQYF. CDR3 bases: TGTGCCAGCAGCCCAATAGCGGGGAAGGAGACCCAGTACTTC.

In this sample, this clonotype turned up many times. CDR3 DNA sequence: TGTGCCAGCAGCTTGGTTGGGGGAACCGGGGAGCTGTTTTTT. Encoded protein: CASSLVGGTGELFF. V is TRBV5-5 and J is TRBJ2-2; tentatively, D is TRBD1 or TRBD2 (5 bases each). Germline V CDR1 and CDR2: SGHKS, YYEKEE (reference sequence). This CDR3 region has 14 residues. Trimming took 0 bases from V and 5 from J, leaving 8 bases between them.

The V and J genes are TRBV15 and TRBJ2-2, with D uncertain. The CDR3 length is 12 residues. The V and J ends lost 4 bases and 7 bases respectively, with 7 bases between them. Per the germline V gene, CDR1 is LNHNV and CDR2 is YYDKDF (reference sequence). The CDR3: CATSMLNGELFF. CDR3 in DNA: TGTGCCACCAGCATGCTTAACGGGGAGCTGTTTTTT.

A few counts support this clonotype. This rearrangement joins TRBV19 to TRBJ2-1; D perhaps matches TRBD2 (6 bases). Germline V gene lookup returns CDR1 LNHDA and CDR2 SQIVND (reference sequence). The V end was cut by 4 bases, the J end by 9 bases, with 22 bases between. The CDR3 is made up of 16 amino acids. CDR3: CASSKSRDWRGGEQFF. Here the CDR3 DNA reads TGTGCCAGTAGTAAATCCCGGGACTGGCGGGGAGGTGAGCAGTTCTTC. The variable domain in full, with the rest retrieved from reference TRBV19 and TRBJ2-1, is DGGITQSPKYLFRKEGQNVTLSCEQNLNHDAMYWYRQDPGQGLRLIYYSQIVNDFQKGDIAEGYSVSREKKESFPLTVTSAQKNPTAFYLCASSKSRDWRGGEQFFGPGTRLTVL.

This clonotype was counted a few times. The chain recombines TRBV14 with TRBJ2-1; the D is unclear. The CDR3 contains 16 residues. Germline CDR1 SGHDN, CDR2 FVKESK. V dropped 0 bases and J dropped 2 bases, with 11 bases sitting between them. Here the CDR3 DNA reads TGTGCCAGCAGCCAAGAGGGTATCGGGCCCTACAATGAGCAGTTCTTC. It translates to CASSQEGIGPYNEQFF.

There are a few counts of this clonotype. This chain connects TRBV7-8 to TRBJ2-3; D remains ambiguous. This CDR3 spans 12 amino acids. The V and J ends lost 6 bases and 2 bases respectively, with 6 bases between them. Germline V lookup: CDR1 SGHVS, CDR2 FQNEAQ. The CDR3 DNA sequence: TGTGCCAGCAGTAGGTACACAGATACGCAGTATTTT. This codes for CASSRYTDTQYF.

This clonotype was recorded many times. CDR3 amino acids: CSALGREVGGELFF. The DNA for the CDR3 is TGCAGTGCTTTAGGGCGGGAGGTTGGCGGGGAGCTGTTTTTT. This chain joins TRBV20-1 and TRBJ2-2; the match to TRBD2 covers 8 bases. The CDR3 loop spans 14 amino acids. Germline V gives CDR1 DFQATT, CDR2 SNEGSKA (reference sequence). The V segment lost 5 bases and the J segment 7 bases; nucleotides outside the gene matches: 9.

The V and J genes are TRBV20-1 and TRBJ2-3; TRBD1 is a possible D gene (6 bases). With 4 bases removed from V and 6 bases from J, the gap between germline ends came to 14 bases. Germline CDR1 reads DFQATT; CDR2 reads SNEGSKA (reference sequence). This CDR3 is 13 amino acids long. The CDR3 is CSAISRGGDTQYF. In DNA, the CDR3 is TGCAGTGCTATTAGCAGGGGCGGGGATACGCAGTATTTT.

The chain joins TRBV15 to TRBJ2-1; D remains ambiguous. The germline V gene encodes CDR1 LNHNV and CDR2 YYDKDF (reference sequence). Trimming cost V 5 bases and J 3 bases, with 8 bases left between them. CDR3 length: 13 residues. CDR3 protein: CATSSTVYNEQFF. CDR3 sequence (DNA): TGTGCCACCAGCTCCACGGTCTACAATGAGCAGTTCTTC.

At least ten counts were recorded for this clonotype. V gene TRBV12-3 or TRBV12-4 combines with J gene TRBJ2-3, with D unresolved. The V and J ends lost 2 bases and 6 bases respectively, with 12 bases between them. The CDR3 sequence is 14 residues long. CDR3 sequence (DNA): TGTGCCAGCAGTTTATATCCGGGTGCGGATACGCAGTATTTT. It is translated as CASSLYPGADTQYF.